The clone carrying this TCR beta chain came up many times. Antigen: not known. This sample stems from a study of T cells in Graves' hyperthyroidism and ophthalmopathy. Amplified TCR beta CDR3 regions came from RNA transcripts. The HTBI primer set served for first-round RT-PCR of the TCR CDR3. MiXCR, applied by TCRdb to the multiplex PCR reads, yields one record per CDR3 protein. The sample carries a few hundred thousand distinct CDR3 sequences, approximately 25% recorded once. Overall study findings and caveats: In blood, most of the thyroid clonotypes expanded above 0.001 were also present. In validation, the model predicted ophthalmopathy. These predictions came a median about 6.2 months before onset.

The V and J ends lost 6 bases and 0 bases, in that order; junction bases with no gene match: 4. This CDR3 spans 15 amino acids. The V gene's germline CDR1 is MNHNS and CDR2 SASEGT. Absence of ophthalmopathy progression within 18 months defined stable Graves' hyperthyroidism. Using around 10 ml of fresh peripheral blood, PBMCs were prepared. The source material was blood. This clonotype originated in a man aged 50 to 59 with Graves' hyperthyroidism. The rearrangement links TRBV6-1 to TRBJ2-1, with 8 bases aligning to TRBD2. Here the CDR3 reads CASRPLAASYNEQFF. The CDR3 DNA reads TGTGCCAGCAGACCACTAGCGGCCTCCTACAATGAGCAGTTCTTC.